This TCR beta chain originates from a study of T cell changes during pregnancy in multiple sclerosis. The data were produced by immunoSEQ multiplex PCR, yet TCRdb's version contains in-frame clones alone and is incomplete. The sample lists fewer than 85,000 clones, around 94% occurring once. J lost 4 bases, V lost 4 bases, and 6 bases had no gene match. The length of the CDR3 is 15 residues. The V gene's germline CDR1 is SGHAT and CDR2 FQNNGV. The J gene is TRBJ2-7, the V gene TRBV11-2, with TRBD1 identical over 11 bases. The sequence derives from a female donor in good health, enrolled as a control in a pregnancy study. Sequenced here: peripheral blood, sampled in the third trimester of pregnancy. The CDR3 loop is CASSSGGQGVYEQYF. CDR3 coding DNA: TGTGCCAGCAGCTCGGGGGGACAGGGGGTATACGAGCAGTACTTC.